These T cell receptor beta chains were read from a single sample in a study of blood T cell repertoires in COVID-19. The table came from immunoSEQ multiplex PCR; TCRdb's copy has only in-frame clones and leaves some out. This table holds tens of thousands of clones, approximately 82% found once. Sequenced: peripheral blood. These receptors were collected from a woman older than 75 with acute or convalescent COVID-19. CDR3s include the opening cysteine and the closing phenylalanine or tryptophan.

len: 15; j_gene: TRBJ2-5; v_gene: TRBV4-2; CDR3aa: CASSQDGGNQETQYF
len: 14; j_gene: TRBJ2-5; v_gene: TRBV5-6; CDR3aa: CASSLGATQETQYF
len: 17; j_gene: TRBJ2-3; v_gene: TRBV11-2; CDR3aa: CASSLRSLAGGADTQYF
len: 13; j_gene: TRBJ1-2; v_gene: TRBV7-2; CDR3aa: CASSPDRAEGYTF
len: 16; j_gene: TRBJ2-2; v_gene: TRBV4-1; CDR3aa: CASSLGQPPSTGELFF
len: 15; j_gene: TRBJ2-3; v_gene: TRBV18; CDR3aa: CASSPGGGGTDTQYF
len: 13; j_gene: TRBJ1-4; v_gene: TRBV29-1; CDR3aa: CSVVTGGNEKLFF
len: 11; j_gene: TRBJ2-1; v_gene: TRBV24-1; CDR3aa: CATQGAYEQFF
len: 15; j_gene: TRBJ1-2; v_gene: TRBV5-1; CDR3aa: CASSLTGTGGAGYTF
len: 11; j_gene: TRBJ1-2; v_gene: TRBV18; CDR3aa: CASSSGEGYTF
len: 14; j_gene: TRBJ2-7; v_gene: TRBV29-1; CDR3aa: CSVEERAGGDEQYF
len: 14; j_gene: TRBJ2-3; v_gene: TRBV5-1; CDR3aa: CASSVTRVSDTQYF
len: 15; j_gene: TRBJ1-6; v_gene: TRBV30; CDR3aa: CAWSARDRDISPLHF
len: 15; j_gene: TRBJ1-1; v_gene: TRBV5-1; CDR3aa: CASSLGQGALSEAFF
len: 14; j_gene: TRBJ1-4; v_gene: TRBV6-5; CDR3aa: CASSRSGQPEKLFF
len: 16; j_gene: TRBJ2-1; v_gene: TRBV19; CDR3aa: CASWESPGVPYNEQFF
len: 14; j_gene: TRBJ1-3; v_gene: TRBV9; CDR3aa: CASSVTSSGNTIYF
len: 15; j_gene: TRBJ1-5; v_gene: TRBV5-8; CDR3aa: CASSPGGGRNQPQHF
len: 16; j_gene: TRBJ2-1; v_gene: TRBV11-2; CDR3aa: CASSTGLLSSYNEQFF
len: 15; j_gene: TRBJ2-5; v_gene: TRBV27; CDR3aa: CASSPNPRAQETQYF
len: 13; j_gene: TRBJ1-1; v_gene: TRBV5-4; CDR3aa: CASSSGQNTEAFF
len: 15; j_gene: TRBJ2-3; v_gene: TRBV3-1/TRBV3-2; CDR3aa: CASSLQGLEAGTQYF
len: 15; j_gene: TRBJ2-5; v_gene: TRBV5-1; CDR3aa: CASSSEGQVVETQYF
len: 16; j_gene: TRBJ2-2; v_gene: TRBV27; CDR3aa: CASSSLAGGSTGELFF
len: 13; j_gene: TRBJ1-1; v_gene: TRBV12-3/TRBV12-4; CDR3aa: CASSLASDTEAFF
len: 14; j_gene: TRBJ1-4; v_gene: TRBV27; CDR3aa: CASSSRDTKGKLFF
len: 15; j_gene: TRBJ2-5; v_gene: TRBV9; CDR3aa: CASSVGTGDPETQYF